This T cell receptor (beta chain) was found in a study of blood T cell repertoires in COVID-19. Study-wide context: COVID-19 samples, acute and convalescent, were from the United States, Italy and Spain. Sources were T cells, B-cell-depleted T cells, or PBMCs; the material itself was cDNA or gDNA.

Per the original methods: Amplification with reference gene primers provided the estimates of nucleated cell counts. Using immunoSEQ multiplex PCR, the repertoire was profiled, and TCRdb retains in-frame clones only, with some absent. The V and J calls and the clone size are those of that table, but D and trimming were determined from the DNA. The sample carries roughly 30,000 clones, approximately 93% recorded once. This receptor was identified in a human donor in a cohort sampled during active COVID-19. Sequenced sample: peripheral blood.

The CDR3 coding sequence is TGTGCCAGCTCACCGGGACAGGGCTTAAGGGATTCACCCCTCCACTTT. Its translation is CASSPGQGLRDSPLHF. The V call is TRBV18, the J call TRBJ1-6, with 9 bases identical to TRBD1. The V segment lost 3 bases and the J segment 8 bases; nucleotides outside the gene matches: 8. Per the germline V gene, CDR1 is KGHSH and CDR2 is LQKENI. The length of the CDR3 is 16 residues.